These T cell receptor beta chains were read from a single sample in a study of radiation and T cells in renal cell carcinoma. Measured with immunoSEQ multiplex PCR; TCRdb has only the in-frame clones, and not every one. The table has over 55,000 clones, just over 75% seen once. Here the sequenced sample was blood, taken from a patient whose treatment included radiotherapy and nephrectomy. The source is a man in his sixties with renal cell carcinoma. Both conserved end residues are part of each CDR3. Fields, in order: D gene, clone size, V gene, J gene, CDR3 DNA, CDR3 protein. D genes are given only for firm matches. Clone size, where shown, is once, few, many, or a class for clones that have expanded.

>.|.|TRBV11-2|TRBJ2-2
TGTGCCAGCAGCTTGGAGCAAAACACCGGGGAGCTGTTTTTT
CASSLEQNTGELFF
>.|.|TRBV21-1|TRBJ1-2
TGTGCCAGCTTGGACAGCCCCTATGGCTACACCTTC
CASLDSPYGYTF
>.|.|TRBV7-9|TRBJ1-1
TGTGCCAGCAGTGGACTAACTGAAGCTTTCTTT
CASSGLTEAFF
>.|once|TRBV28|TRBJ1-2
TGTGCCATCCTGAGGGGGGTATGGGGCTACACCTTC
CAILRGVWGYTF
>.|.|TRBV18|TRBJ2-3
TGTGCCAGCTCACCCAAAGAAAGTAGGGATACGCAGTATTTT
CASSPKESRDTQYF
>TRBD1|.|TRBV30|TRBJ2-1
TGTGCCTGGAGAGGGGACAGGGTGTCCTACAATGAGCAGTTCTTC
CAWRGDRVSYNEQFF
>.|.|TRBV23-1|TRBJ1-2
TGCGCCAGCCGCCCGGGGTTGGGTTTCGGTGGCTACACCTTC
CASRPGLGFGGYTF
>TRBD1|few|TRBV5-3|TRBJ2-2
TGTGCCGAGGAAACTAACAGGGGGCACCCGAACACCGGGGAGCTGTTTTTT
CAEETNRGHPNTGELFF
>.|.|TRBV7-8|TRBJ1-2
TGTGCCAGCAGCGACAGAGGGGTGGGCGGCTACACCTTC
CASSDRGVGGYTF
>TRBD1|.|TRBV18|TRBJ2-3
TGTGCCAGCTCACCACGCATGGGACAGGGGGCTATAGATACGCAGTATTTT
CASSPRMGQGAIDTQYF
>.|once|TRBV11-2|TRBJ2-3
TGTGCCAGCAGCTTAATCGGAGGTAGCACAGATACGCAGTATTTT
CASSLIGGSTDTQYF
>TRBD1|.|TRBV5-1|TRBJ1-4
TGCGCCAGCAGCCGCCGGGACAGGGGTTATGAAAAACTGTTTTTT
CASSRRDRGYEKLFF
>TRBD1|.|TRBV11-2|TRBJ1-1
TGTGCCAGCAGACCAGGGGGGGCCAGGAGTAGCACTGAAGCTTTCTTT
CASRPGGARSSTEAFF
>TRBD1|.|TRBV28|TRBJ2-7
TGTGCCAGCTTACAGGACAGGGCTGTCACCTACGAGCAGTACTTC
CASLQDRAVTYEQYF
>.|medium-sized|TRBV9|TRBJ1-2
TGTGCCAGCAGCGTAGTATATTGGGGATATGGCTACACCTTC
CASSVVYWGYGYTF
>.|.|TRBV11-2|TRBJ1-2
TGTGCCAGCAGCTCCTTGAGAGGGGCTCCGGTCTATGGCTACACCTTC
CASSSLRGAPVYGYTF
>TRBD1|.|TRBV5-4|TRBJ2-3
TGTGCCAGCAGCCTGGGGACAGGGGACACAGATACGCAGTATTTT
CASSLGTGDTDTQYF
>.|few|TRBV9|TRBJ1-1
TGTGCCAGCAGCCCCCGAAGAGGGACCCCTGGGGTCACTGAAGCTTTCTTT
CASSPRRGTPGVTEAFF
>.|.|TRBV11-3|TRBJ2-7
TGTGCCAGCAGCCCAAGCCAGGGATCCGAGCAGTACTTC
CASSPSQGSEQYF
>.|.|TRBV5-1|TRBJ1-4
TGCGCCAGCAGCTTGGATCCCCGTGGGGGAAAACTGTTTTTT
CASSLDPRGGKLFF
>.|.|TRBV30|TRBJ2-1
TGTGCCTGGAGTGTTTGGGGGAACAATGAGCAGTTCTTC
CAWSVWGNNEQFF
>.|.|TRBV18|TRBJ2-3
TGTGCCAGCTCACTTAGTAGCACAGATACGCAGTATTTT
CASSLSSTDTQYF
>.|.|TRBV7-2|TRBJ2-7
TGTGCCAGCAGCCCCCAGAGCAGAGTATACTACGAGCAGTACTTC
CASSPQSRVYYEQYF
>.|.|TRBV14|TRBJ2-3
TGTGCCAGCAGCCAAGATCCGGGGTACACAGATACGCAGTATTTT
CASSQDPGYTDTQYF
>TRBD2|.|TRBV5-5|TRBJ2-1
TGTGCCAGCAGCTACGGGACTACGAATGAGCAGTTCTTC
CASSYGTTNEQFF
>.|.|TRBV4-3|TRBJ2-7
TGCGCCAGCAGCCAAGATTGGTTCCTAGATGCGGAGCAGTACTTC
CASSQDWFLDAEQYF
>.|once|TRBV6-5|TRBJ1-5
TGTGCCAGCAGCATACAGGGAGGGGACAATCAGCCCCAGCATTTT
CASSIQGGDNQPQHF
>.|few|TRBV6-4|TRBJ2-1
TGTGCCAGCAGGTTAGCGGCCTACAATGAGCAGTTCTTC
CASRLAAYNEQFF
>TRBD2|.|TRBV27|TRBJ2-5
TGTGCCAGCAGTTTTCAGGGTCCGGGAGGGGAGACCCAGTACTTC
CASSFQGPGGETQYF
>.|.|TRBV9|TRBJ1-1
TGTGCCAGCAGCGCCTCCCTAAACACTGAAGCTTTCTTT
CASSASLNTEAFF
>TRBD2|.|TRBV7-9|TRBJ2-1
TGTGCCAGCTCAATACGACTAGCGGGAAGTCAGCAGTTCTTC
CASSIRLAGSQQFF
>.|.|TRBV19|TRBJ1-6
TGTGCCAGTAAACACAGGCATAATTCACCCCTCCACTTT
CASKHRHNSPLHF
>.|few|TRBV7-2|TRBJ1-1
TGTGCCAGCAGCTTAATACAGGGTGTAGGCACTGAAGCTTTCTTT
CASSLIQGVGTEAFF
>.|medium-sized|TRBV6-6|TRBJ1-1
TGTGCCAGCACCTCCGATTATCTTGAAGCTTTCTTT
CASTSDYLEAFF
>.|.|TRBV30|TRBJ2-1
TGTGCCTGGAGTGTGACCAGCGGAGTGGATGAGCAGTTCTTC
CAWSVTSGVDEQFF
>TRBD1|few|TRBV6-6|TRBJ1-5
TGTGCCAGCAGACGACAGGGGAGCAATCAGCCCCAGCATTTT
CASRRQGSNQPQHF
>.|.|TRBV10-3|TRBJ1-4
TGTGCCATCAGTGACAGTTCACGGAGTGAAAAACTGTTTTTT
CAISDSSRSEKLFF
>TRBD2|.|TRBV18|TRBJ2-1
TGTGCCAGCTCACCACCGGGACTAGCGGGAGTGAAAAATGAGCAGTTCTTC
CASSPPGLAGVKNEQFF
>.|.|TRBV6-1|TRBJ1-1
TGTGCCAGCAGTGAAGGGGGGGGGTTCGAGGTGAGACAAGCTTTCTTT
CASSEGGGFEVRQAFF
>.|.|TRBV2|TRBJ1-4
TGTGCCAGCAGTCAACCTAATGAAAAACTGTTTTTT
CASSQPNEKLFF
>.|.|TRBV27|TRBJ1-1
TGTGCCAGCAGTTTAGGGTTAGTAGGGGGAACGTTCGGGTGGACTGAAGCTTTCTTT
CASSLGLVGGTFGWTEAFF
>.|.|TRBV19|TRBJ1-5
TGTGCCAGTAGTATAGGGTGGGCGGTGGATTTCAATCAGCCCCAGCATTTT
CASSIGWAVDFNQPQHF
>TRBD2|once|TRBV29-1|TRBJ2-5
TGCAGCGTTGGAACTAGCGGGAGTGGCAAAGAGACCCAGTACTTC
CSVGTSGSGKETQYF
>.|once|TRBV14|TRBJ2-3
TGTGCCAGCAGCCGCCGTCGGGGGTTGGGACGAGTCACAGATACGCAGTATTTT
CASSRRRGLGRVTDTQYF
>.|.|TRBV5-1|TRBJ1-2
TGCGCCAGCAGCTTGGCTTCCGAGGTTGGCTATGGCTACACCTTC
CASSLASEVGYGYTF
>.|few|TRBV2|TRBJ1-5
TGTGCCAGCAGTGAAGCGGAAGTTGGGGGCAATCAGCCCCAGCATTTT
CASSEAEVGGNQPQHF
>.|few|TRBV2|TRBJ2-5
TGTGCCAGCAGTGACGGGACTCTGGGGGAGACCCAGTACTTC
CASSDGTLGETQYF
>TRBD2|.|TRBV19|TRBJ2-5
TGTGCCAGTAGTGGTCCTAGCGGAGAGACCCAGTACTTC
CASSGPSGETQYF
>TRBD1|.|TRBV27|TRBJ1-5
TGTGCCAGCAGAAAACAGGGGGGCGGCAATCAGCCCCAGCATTTT
CASRKQGGGNQPQHF
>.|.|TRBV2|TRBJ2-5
TGTGCCAGGGGGAAATTCCAAGAGACCCAGTACTTC
CARGKFQETQYF
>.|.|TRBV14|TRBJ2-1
TGTGCCAGCAGCCTCCTCGGAGGGCTGGGTCAGGAGCAGTTCTTC
CASSLLGGLGQEQFF
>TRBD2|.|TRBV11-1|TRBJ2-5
TGTGCCAGCAGACTACCGGGACTAGTCTGGGAGACCCAGTACTTC
CASRLPGLVWETQYF
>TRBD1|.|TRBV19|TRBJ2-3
TGTGCCAGTAGTATGGGACAGGGAATCACAGATACGCAGTATTTT
CASSMGQGITDTQYF
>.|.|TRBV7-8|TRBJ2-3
TGTGCCAGCAGCTTTGGTAGTTTGGCGGGGCCAAGGAAGGCAAGAGATACGCAGTATTTT
CASSFGSLAGPRKARDTQYF
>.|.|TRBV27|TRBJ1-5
TGTGCCAGCGGACTCTCTGAGGGGGAGCCCCAGCATTTT
CASGLSEGEPQHF
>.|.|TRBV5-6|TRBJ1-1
TGTGCCAGCAGCTACGGGCCAGGGGTTTTTGACACTGAAGCTTTCTTT
CASSYGPGVFDTEAFF